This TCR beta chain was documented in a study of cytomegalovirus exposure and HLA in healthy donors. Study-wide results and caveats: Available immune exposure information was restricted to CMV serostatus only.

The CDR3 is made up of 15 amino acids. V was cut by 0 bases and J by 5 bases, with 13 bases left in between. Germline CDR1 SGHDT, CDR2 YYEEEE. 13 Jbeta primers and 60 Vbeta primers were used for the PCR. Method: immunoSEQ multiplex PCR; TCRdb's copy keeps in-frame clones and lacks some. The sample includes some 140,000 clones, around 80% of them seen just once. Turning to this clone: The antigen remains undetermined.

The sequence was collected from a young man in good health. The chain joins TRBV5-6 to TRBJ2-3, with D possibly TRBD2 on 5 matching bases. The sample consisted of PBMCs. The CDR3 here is CASSLGPGSGDTQYF. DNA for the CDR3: TGTGCCAGCAGCTTGGGGCCGGGAAGTGGAGATACGCAGTATTTT.